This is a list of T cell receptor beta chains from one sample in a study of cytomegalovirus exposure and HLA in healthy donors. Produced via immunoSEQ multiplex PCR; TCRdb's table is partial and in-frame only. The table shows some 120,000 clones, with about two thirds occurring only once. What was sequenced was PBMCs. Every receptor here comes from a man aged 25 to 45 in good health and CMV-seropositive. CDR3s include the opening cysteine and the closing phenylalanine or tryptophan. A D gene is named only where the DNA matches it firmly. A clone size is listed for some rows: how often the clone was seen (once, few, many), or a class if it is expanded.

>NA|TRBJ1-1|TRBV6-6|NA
CASTSAGVNTEAFF
TGTGCCAGCACTTCCGCGGGTGTGAACACTGAAGCTTTCTTT
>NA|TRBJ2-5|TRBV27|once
CASSFSYQETQYF
TGTGCCAGCAGTTTCTCGTACCAAGAGACCCAGTACTTC
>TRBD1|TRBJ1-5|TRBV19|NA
CASSIQGQSSNQPQHF
TGTGCCAGTAGTATCCAGGGACAGAGTAGCAATCAGCCCCAGCATTTT
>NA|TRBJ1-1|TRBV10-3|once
CAISEPTGGTMNTEAFF
TGTGCCATCAGTGAGCCTACCGGGGGAACCATGAACACTGAAGCTTTCTTT
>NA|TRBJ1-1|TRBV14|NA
CASSQTKGLWAANTEAFF
TGTGCCAGCAGCCAAACTAAAGGACTTTGGGCAGCGAACACTGAAGCTTTCTTT
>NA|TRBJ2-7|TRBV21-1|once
CASSKRFKRTSDSYEQYF
TGTGCCAGCAGCAAGCGTTTTAAAAGGACTAGCGACTCCTACGAGCAGTACTTC
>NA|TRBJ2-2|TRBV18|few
CASSPPWTRGSNTGELFF
TGTGCCAGCTCACCACCTTGGACAAGGGGCTCGAACACCGGGGAGCTGTTTTTT
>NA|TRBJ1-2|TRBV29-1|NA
CSVEDGIDPDSGAYAINRNYGYTF
TGCAGCGTTGAAGATGGTATAGATCCCGACAGTGGGGCCTATGCCATCAACCGTAACTATGGCTACACCTTC
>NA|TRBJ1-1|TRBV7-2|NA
CASSLGPIVNTEAFF
TGTGCCAGCAGCTTAGGCCCGATAGTGAACACTGAAGCTTTCTTT
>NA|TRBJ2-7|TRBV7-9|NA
CASSLDGGQRLSYEQYF
TGTGCCAGCAGCTTAGACGGGGGACAGCGCTTATCCTACGAGCAGTACTTC
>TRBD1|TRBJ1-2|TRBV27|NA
CASSLSWRTGDTNYGYTF
TGTGCCAGCAGTTTATCGTGGAGGACAGGGGACACTAACTATGGCTACACCTTC
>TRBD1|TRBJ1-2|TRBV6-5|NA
CASSYNTGGGGYGYTF
TGTGCCAGCAGTTACAATACAGGGGGCGGGGGCTATGGCTACACCTTC
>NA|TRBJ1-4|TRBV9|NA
CASSGAKREGEKLFF
TGTGCCAGCAGCGGAGCAAAGAGGGAAGGTGAAAAACTGTTTTTT
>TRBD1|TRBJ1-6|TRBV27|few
CASSSKMGQYNSPLHF
TGTGCCAGCAGTTCTAAGATGGGACAGTATAATTCACCCCTCCACTTT
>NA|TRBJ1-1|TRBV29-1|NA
CSVQGRGYYTEAFF
TGCAGCGTTCAAGGAAGGGGATATTACACTGAAGCTTTCTTT
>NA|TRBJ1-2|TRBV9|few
CASSVVAGRGGYTF
TGTGCCAGCAGCGTAGTGGCAGGGCGGGGTGGCTACACCTTC
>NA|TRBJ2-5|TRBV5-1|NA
CASSRGGQETQYF
TGCGCCAGCAGCAGGGGGGGACAAGAGACCCAGTACTTC
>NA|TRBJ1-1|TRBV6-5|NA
CASRGGGNTEAFF
TGTGCCAGCAGGGGAGGGGGGAACACTGAAGCTTTCTTT
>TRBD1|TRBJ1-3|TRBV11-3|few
CASSPGQREGNTIYF
TGTGCCAGCAGCCCGGGACAGCGAGAAGGAAACACCATATATTTT
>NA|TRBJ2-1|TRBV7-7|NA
CASSLEAGRPYNEQFF
TGTGCTAGCAGCTTAGAGGCGGGGAGGCCCTACAATGAGCAGTTCTTC
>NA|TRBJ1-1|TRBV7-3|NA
CASSFISTSAEAFF
TGTGCCAGCAGCTTTATTTCGACATCCGCCGAAGCTTTCTTT
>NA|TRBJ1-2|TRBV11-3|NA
CASSLDRGQEEVYGYTF
TGTGCCAGCAGCTTAGATCGAGGGCAGGAGGAGGTCTATGGCTACACCTTC
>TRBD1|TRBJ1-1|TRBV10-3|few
CAISDWGQSNTEAFF
TGTGCCATCAGTGACTGGGGACAGAGTAACACTGAAGCTTTCTTT
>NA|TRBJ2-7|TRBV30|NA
CAWSSRPSSYEQYF
TGTGCCTGGAGTTCGAGGCCGAGCTCCTACGAGCAGTACTTC